Listed below are T cell receptor beta chains from one sample, sequenced in a study of OX40 agonist ivuxolimab in advanced cancers. Repertoires were generated with immunoSEQ multiplex PCR, while TCRdb's copy carries only in-frame clones and drops some. The table lists about 43,000 clones, 70% to 90% of them singletons. Sample: CD4+ or CD8+ T cells sorted from blood, taken in a trial of the OX40 agonist ivuxolimab. The receptors shown here come from an adult with an advanced solid tumor such as melanoma, head and neck, liver or kidney cancer. CDR3s include the opening cysteine and the closing phenylalanine or tryptophan. Each record gives: clone size, J gene, V gene, D gene, CDR3 DNA, CDR3 protein. A D gene is named only where the DNA matches it firmly. Clone size appears in some rows only: once, few, many, or a class for an expanded clone.

size: .; J: TRBJ1-3; V: TRBV27; D: .; DNA: TGTGCCAGCAGTTTAACGCAGGGTCCCGGAAACACCATATATTTT; CDR3: CASSLTQGPGNTIYF
size: .; J: TRBJ2-3; V: TRBV9; D: TRBD2; DNA: TGTGCCAGCAGCGCTAGCGGGAGCACAGATACGCAGTATTTT; CDR3: CASSASGSTDTQYF
size: once; J: TRBJ2-2; V: TRBV28; D: .; DNA: TGTGCCAGCAGTCCCCGCAACCCTATCACCGGGGAGCTGTTTTTT; CDR3: CASSPRNPITGELFF
size: .; J: TRBJ2-5; V: TRBV28; D: .; DNA: TGTGCCAGCAGAACCCTAGTTCAAGAAGAGGCCCAGTACTTC; CDR3: CASRTLVQEEAQYF
size: .; J: TRBJ1-3; V: TRBV7-8; D: TRBD1; DNA: TGTGCCAGCAGCTTAGAAGGACAGGGCCTCTCTGGAAACACCATATATTTT; CDR3: CASSLEGQGLSGNTIYF
size: .; J: TRBJ1-1; V: TRBV13; D: .; DNA: TGTGCCAGCAGCCCTAGCCAGGGGTTCGGAGCTTTCTTT; CDR3: CASSPSQGFGAFF
size: .; J: TRBJ2-7; V: TRBV7-9; D: .; DNA: TGTGCCAGCAGCCCCCAAGGGACCTACGAGCAGTACTTC; CDR3: CASSPQGTYEQYF
size: .; J: TRBJ1-3; V: TRBV14; D: .; DNA: TGTGCCAGCAGCCAAGAGTCTGACCGTCGCTCTGGAAACACCATATATTTT; CDR3: CASSQESDRRSGNTIYF
size: .; J: TRBJ2-7; V: TRBV9; D: .; DNA: TGTGCCAGCAGCACCCGACAGGATGGCGAGCAGTACTTC; CDR3: CASSTRQDGEQYF
size: .; J: TRBJ2-2; V: TRBV2; D: .; DNA: TGTGCCAGCAGAGCGGCAGGGGGGGGAACCGGGGAGCTGTTTTTT; CDR3: CASRAAGGGTGELFF
size: once; J: TRBJ2-3; V: TRBV7-6; D: TRBD1; DNA: TGTGCCAGCAGCCGTGGACAGGGGCCAGATACGCAGTATTTT; CDR3: CASSRGQGPDTQYF
size: .; J: TRBJ1-2; V: TRBV7-9; D: .; DNA: TGTGCCAGCAGCGCACGTGACCTCCGGGAGACGAACTATGGCTACACCTTC; CDR3: CASSARDLRETNYGYTF
size: .; J: TRBJ2-7; V: TRBV28; D: TRBD1; DNA: TGTGCCACCACCGGGACAGGGGTTTACGAGCAGTACTTC; CDR3: CATTGTGVYEQYF
size: .; J: TRBJ2-1; V: TRBV6-5; D: .; DNA: TGTGCCAGCGGCTGGGATAACAATGAGCAGTTCTTC; CDR3: CASGWDNNEQFF
size: .; J: TRBJ2-2; V: TRBV5-1; D: TRBD1; DNA: TGCGCCAGCAGCCCGGGACAGGGGAACACCGGGGAGCTGTTTTTT; CDR3: CASSPGQGNTGELFF
size: .; J: TRBJ2-7; V: TRBV27; D: .; DNA: TGTGCCAGCGGGCCCGGTAGAGACTACGAGCAGTACTTC; CDR3: CASGPGRDYEQYF
size: .; J: TRBJ1-5; V: TRBV6-5; D: .; DNA: TGTGCCAGCAGCCAGTGGGGGAATCAGCCCCAGCATTTT; CDR3: CASSQWGNQPQHF
size: .; J: TRBJ2-1; V: TRBV9; D: TRBD2; DNA: TGTGCCAGCAGCGTAGGTACGGGACTAGCGACTAATGAGCAGTTCTTC; CDR3: CASSVGTGLATNEQFF
size: few; J: TRBJ1-2; V: TRBV7-9; D: .; DNA: TGTGCCAGCAGCTTGGGCAGGGTGTTGGACGGCTACACCTTC; CDR3: CASSLGRVLDGYTF
size: .; J: TRBJ2-7; V: TRBV28; D: .; DNA: TGTGCCAGCAGATCTATACTACAGGGAAACTACGAGCAGTACTTC; CDR3: CASRSILQGNYEQYF
size: .; J: TRBJ2-7; V: TRBV28; D: .; DNA: TGTGCCACTCTCCGGGGTTCTTACGAGCAGTACTTC; CDR3: CATLRGSYEQYF
size: .; J: TRBJ2-2; V: TRBV19; D: .; DNA: TGTGCCAGTCTCCGGGGAGCCGGGGAGCTGTTTTTT; CDR3: CASLRGAGELFF
size: .; J: TRBJ2-2; V: TRBV5-1; D: .; DNA: TGCGCCAGCAGCTTGGTGGGGGAGCGCACCGGGGAGCTGTTTTTT; CDR3: CASSLVGERTGELFF
size: .; J: TRBJ2-7; V: TRBV15; D: TRBD1; DNA: TGTGCCACCAGCAGAGGTGGGGACAGCTACGAGCAGTACTTC; CDR3: CATSRGGDSYEQYF
size: .; J: TRBJ2-1; V: TRBV30; D: .; DNA: TGTGCCTGGAGTGAAGGGACAAACGGTGAGCAGTTCTTC; CDR3: CAWSEGTNGEQFF
size: few; J: TRBJ1-4; V: TRBV6-1; D: .; DNA: TGTGCCAGCAGTGAAACCGTCGGGCAGGGTAATGAAAAACTGTTTTTT; CDR3: CASSETVGQGNEKLFF
size: .; J: TRBJ2-3; V: TRBV6-5; D: .; DNA: TGTGCCAGCAGGTCTCCCGGGACCGATTCTCCCCTGTATTTT; CDR3: CASRSPGTDSPLYF
size: .; J: TRBJ2-3; V: TRBV7-9; D: .; DNA: TGTGCCAGCAGCTCTCGCACAGATACGCAGTATTTT; CDR3: CASSSRTDTQYF
size: .; J: TRBJ1-6; V: TRBV27; D: .; DNA: TGTGCCAGCAGGATACGGGGGGCTAATTCACCCCTCCACTTT; CDR3: CASRIRGANSPLHF
size: .; J: TRBJ2-1; V: TRBV11-2; D: .; DNA: TGTGCCAGCAGCTTAGGCCTAGGGGACAATGAGCAGTTCTTC; CDR3: CASSLGLGDNEQFF
size: .; J: TRBJ1-2; V: TRBV6-1; D: .; DNA: TGTGCCAGCAGTGTGACGGAGTATGGCTACACCTTC; CDR3: CASSVTEYGYTF
size: .; J: TRBJ1-2; V: TRBV15; D: .; DNA: TGTGCCACCAGCAGGGGAGTTACAGGAGCGGATGGCTACACCTTC; CDR3: CATSRGVTGADGYTF
size: .; J: TRBJ2-7; V: TRBV27; D: TRBD2; DNA: TGTGCCAGCAGTATGGGACTAGCGGGAGAGCAGTACTTC; CDR3: CASSMGLAGEQYF
size: .; J: TRBJ2-1; V: TRBV19; D: .; DNA: TGTGCCAGTAGTATAGCGGAGTCCTACAATGAGCAGTTCTTC; CDR3: CASSIAESYNEQFF
size: .; J: TRBJ1-3; V: TRBV6-6; D: .; DNA: TGTGCCAGCACCCACTGGGGGCGAAACACCATATATTTT; CDR3: CASTHWGRNTIYF
size: .; J: TRBJ1-5; V: TRBV9; D: .; DNA: TGTGCCAGCAGCCCGGACGGGAGCAATCAGCCCCAGCATTTT; CDR3: CASSPDGSNQPQHF
size: .; J: TRBJ2-7; V: TRBV7-8; D: .; DNA: TGTGCCAGCAGCTTAGCCTCCAGACCCTACGAGCAGTACTTC; CDR3: CASSLASRPYEQYF
size: .; J: TRBJ1-5; V: TRBV7-3; D: .; DNA: TGTGCCAGCAGCTGGGGGCACCCTAAGAGCAATCAGCCCCAGCATTTT; CDR3: CASSWGHPKSNQPQHF
size: few; J: TRBJ2-1; V: TRBV7-3; D: TRBD1; DNA: TGTGCCAGCAGCCAGTGGGGACAGGGAACCAATGAGCAGTTCTTC; CDR3: CASSQWGQGTNEQFF
size: .; J: TRBJ1-5; V: TRBV13; D: .; DNA: TGTGCCAGCAGCTCGGGACCAAGGAATCAGCCCCAGCATTTT; CDR3: CASSSGPRNQPQHF
size: .; J: TRBJ2-7; V: TRBV27; D: .; DNA: TGTGCCAGCAGTTTAGAGAGGGGCTGGCACGAGCAGTACTTC; CDR3: CASSLERGWHEQYF
size: .; J: TRBJ1-1; V: TRBV28; D: .; DNA: TGTGCCAGCAGTTTATCTCCCACTGAAGCTTTCTTT; CDR3: CASSLSPTEAFF
size: once; J: TRBJ2-5; V: TRBV13; D: TRBD1; DNA: TGTGCCAGCAGCATGACAGGGACGGAGACCCAGTACTTC; CDR3: CASSMTGTETQYF
size: .; J: TRBJ1-1; V: TRBV7-9; D: .; DNA: TGTGCCAGCAGCTTACCCAGGGACGGAGGAGATGAAGCTTTCTTT; CDR3: CASSLPRDGGDEAFF
size: medium-sized; J: TRBJ2-1; V: TRBV19; D: TRBD2; DNA: TGTGCCAGTAGCTTTCTAGCGGAAGTTTACAATGAGCAGTTCTTC; CDR3: CASSFLAEVYNEQFF
size: .; J: TRBJ1-6; V: TRBV30; D: .; DNA: TGTGCCTGGAGTTGGAATTCACCCCTCCACTTT; CDR3: CAWSWNSPLHF
size: few; J: TRBJ1-5; V: TRBV28; D: .; DNA: TGTGCCAGCAGGGACCCTAGCAATCAGCCCCAGCATTTT; CDR3: CASRDPSNQPQHF
size: .; J: TRBJ2-7; V: TRBV28; D: .; DNA: TGTGCCAGCACAGGGCTAGGGACCTACGAGCAGTACTTC; CDR3: CASTGLGTYEQYF
size: few; J: TRBJ2-7; V: TRBV28; D: .; DNA: TGTGCCAGCAGTTCCGACAGCTCCTACGAGCAGTACTTC; CDR3: CASSSDSSYEQYF
size: .; J: TRBJ2-3; V: TRBV7-6; D: TRBD2; DNA: TGTGCCAGCAGTTTGTCGACTAGCGGGAAGTCAGATACGCAGTATTTT; CDR3: CASSLSTSGKSDTQYF
size: once; J: TRBJ2-2; V: TRBV27; D: .; DNA: TGTGCCAGCAGTTTCAGTGTGGTGGGCGGGGAGCTGTTTTTT; CDR3: CASSFSVVGGELFF
size: .; J: TRBJ2-7; V: TRBV4-1; D: .; DNA: TGCGCCAGCAGCCTATCCCACCTTAGGGAGCAGTACTTC; CDR3: CASSLSHLREQYF
size: .; J: TRBJ2-3; V: TRBV27; D: TRBD2; DNA: TGTGCCAGCACCCTAGCGGGGACAGATACGCAGTATTTT; CDR3: CASTLAGTDTQYF
size: .; J: TRBJ2-3; V: TRBV6-5; D: .; DNA: TGTGCCAGCGGGGGGCGTTGGACAGATACGCAGTATTTT; CDR3: CASGGRWTDTQYF
size: .; J: TRBJ2-3; V: TRBV7-2; D: TRBD2; DNA: TGTGCCAGCAGCTTAGAGATTAGCGGGAGCCTCGATACGCAGTATTTT; CDR3: CASSLEISGSLDTQYF
size: .; J: TRBJ2-1; V: TRBV5-1; D: TRBD1; DNA: TGCGCCAGCAGCCGGGACAGGGGGCCCTACAATGAGCAGTTCTTC; CDR3: CASSRDRGPYNEQFF
size: .; J: TRBJ2-7; V: TRBV6-1; D: .; DNA: TGTGCCAGCAGTGGCGGGACAAACCCGGTTCTGGAGCAGTACTTC; CDR3: CASSGGTNPVLEQYF